The next 20 T cell receptor beta chains were all read from a single sample in a study of shared clonotypes between healthy human individuals. Data came from immunoSEQ multiplex PCR; TCRdb stores just in-frame clones and leaves some out. The sample carries a few hundred thousand clones, over 60% recorded once. The sample taken for sequencing was memory CD4+ T cells sorted from blood. Regarding subset: CD45RA-negative fraction. The receptors here all came from a young man in good health.

This sequence joins TRBV5-1 and TRBJ2-7; D possibly matches TRBD1 or TRBD2 (5 bases each). The CDR3 is 14 residues long. The germline V gene has CDR1 SGHRS and CDR2 YFSETQ. Trimming shortened V by 4 bases and J by 0 bases, and 11 bases separated the two germline ends. Here the CDR3 reads CASSPGPTSYEQYF. Written as DNA, the CDR3 is TGCGCCAGCAGCCCGGGACCGACCTCCTACGAGCAGTACTTC.

This clone appeared a few times. The chain carries TRBV27 and TRBJ2-1; TRBD2 matches at 7 bases. This CDR3 has 18 amino acids. CDR1 and CDR2 (germline): MNHEY, SMNVEV (reference sequence). V was pared by 5 bases and J by 2 bases, with 15 bases of the junction left unmatched. As DNA, the CDR3 is TGTGCCAGCAGTCAGACTAGCAGAATCGATCGAGCCTACAATGAGCAGTTCTTC. Its translation: CASSQTSRIDRAYNEQFF.

This clone was counted a single time. V usage is TRBV5-5 and J usage is TRBJ2-2; no reliable D call. The CDR3 has 13 amino acids. Germline V lookup: CDR1 SGHKS, CDR2 YYEKEE (reference sequence). V was trimmed by 4 bases and J by 5 bases, leaving 9 bases between them. The CDR3 loop reads CASSPFGTGELFF. Here the CDR3 DNA reads TGTGCCAGCAGCCCCTTTGGAACCGGGGAGCTGTTTTTT.

The chain links TRBV5-8 to TRBJ2-1; the D gene could be TRBD1 or TRBD2 (5 bases each). With 4 bases removed from V and 5 bases from J, the gap between germline ends came to 16 bases. This CDR3 has 15 residues. Looked up from germline, CDR1 is SGHTS and CDR2 is YDEGEE. CDR3 sequence reads: CASSLTSGPDNEQFF. CDR3 nucleotide sequence: TGTGCCAGCAGCCTGACGTCGGGGCCCGACAATGAGCAGTTCTTC.

The chain uses TRBV5-8 and TRBJ1-2, with unresolved D. The ends were cut back, 0 bases at V and 6 bases at J, with 18 bases in the middle. CDR1 is SGHTS, CDR2 YDEGEE, per germline. The CDR3 has 16 residues. The CDR3 protein is CASSLGSFAWRHGYTF. CDR3 nucleotides: TGTGCCAGCAGCTTGGGAAGTTTCGCCTGGCGACATGGCTACACCTTC.

With regard to this clone: The sample contains more than one DNA sequence encoding this CDR3. The V call is TRBV30, the J call TRBJ1-3; D might be TRBD1 (6 bases). Trimming cost V 0 bases and J 3 bases, with 12 bases left between them. CDR1 GTSNPN and CDR2 SVGIG come from the germline V gene (reference sequence). The CDR3 loop spans 15 amino acids. CDR3 loop: CAWSVRGGFGNTIYF. DNA of the CDR3: TGTGCCTGGAGTGTACGCGGGGGCTTTGGAAACACCATATATTTT.

For this clone: This specimen includes other DNA sequences encoding the same CDR3. The V gene is TRBV5-1, the J gene TRBJ2-3; 9 bases fit TRBD1. J gave up 2 bases and V 4 bases, and 5 bases lay outside the gene matches. Germline V CDR1 and CDR2: SGHRS, YFSETQ. The CDR3 runs 15 residues. The DNA of the CDR3 is TGCGCCAGCAGCCCACAGGGGGCGCTCACAGATACGCAGTATTTT. It is translated as CASSPQGALTDTQYF.

This clone was seen a handful of times. The chain links TRBV2 to TRBJ1-2; TRBD1 aligns across 8 bases. CDR1 is SNHLY, CDR2 FYNNEI, per germline. The CDR3 is made up of 13 amino acids. The V gene end was trimmed by 7 bases and the J gene end by 7 bases; junction bases not matched to a gene: 8. CDR3 sequence reads: CASITTGASGYTF. Written as DNA, the CDR3 is TGTGCCAGCATTACGACAGGGGCTTCTGGCTACACCTTC.

V is TRBV10-3 and J is TRBJ2-1; 10 bases map to TRBD2. V lost 6 bases, J lost 6 bases, and 8 bases stayed unmatched. Germline CDR1 and CDR2: ENHRY and SYGVKD. CDR3 length equals 15 residues. The DNA of the CDR3 is TGTGCCATCAGCATGTCTAGCGGGGGCCCCAATGAGCAGTTCTTC. It specifies CAISMSSGGPNEQFF.

The CDR3 DNA follows: TGCGCCAGCAGCTTGGAGCTAGCGGGAGGCTTCACGGGGGAGCAGTACTTC. This sequence encodes CASSLELAGGFTGEQYF. This sequence joins TRBV5-1 and TRBJ2-7, with TRBD2 matching over 11 bases. The J segment lost 7 bases and the V segment lost 0 bases, leaving 12 bases of the junction unmatched. This CDR3 is built from 17 residues. Germline V lookup: CDR1 SGHRS, CDR2 YFSETQ. The variable domain in full, completed from reference TRBV5-1 and TRBJ2-7, reads KAGVTQTPRYLIKTRGQQVTLSCSPISGHRSVSWYQQTPGQGLQFLFEYFSETQRNKGNFPGRFSGRQFSNSRSEMNVSTLELGDSALYLCASSLELAGGFTGEQYFGPGTRLTVT.

J is TRBJ2-7 and V is TRBV18; the D is unclear. The CDR3 is 13 residues long. The germline gives CDR1 KGHSH, CDR2 LQKENI. V was pared by 4 bases and J by 6 bases, with 13 bases between. DNA of the CDR3: TGTGCCAGCTCACAAACCCGCCTCGTCGAGCAGTACTTC. Translating gives CASSQTRLVEQYF.

The chain combines TRBV7-3 with TRBJ2-3; perhaps TRBD1 as D (5 bases). The CDR3 length is 14 residues. Germline-derived CDR1 and CDR2 are SGHTA and FQGTGA. The V and J ends lost 3 bases and 4 bases respectively, with 11 bases between them. The CDR3 loop reads CASSFGPRADTQYF. In DNA, the CDR3 is TGTGCCAGCAGCTTTGGGCCCAGGGCAGATACGCAGTATTTT.

This sequence joins TRBV2 and TRBJ1-3; 7 nucleotides line up with TRBD1. The CDR3 is made up of 17 amino acids. V shed 5 bases, J shed 0 bases, and the junction held 10 bases outside the gene matches. Germline V CDR1 and CDR2: SNHLY, FYNNEI. The CDR3: CASSRGRTGVSGNTIYF. CDR3 bases: TGTGCCAGCAGTAGGGGGAGAACAGGGGTCTCTGGAAACACCATATATTTT.

This clone has a handful of counts. CDR3 protein: CASREIRALQPQHF. The CDR3 DNA reads TGTGCCAGCAGAGAGATCAGGGCTTTGCAGCCCCAGCATTTT. The chain couples TRBV28 to TRBJ1-5; D possibly corresponds to TRBD1 (5 bases). Germline V lookup: CDR1 MDHEN, CDR2 SYDVKM. V was shortened by 6 bases and J by 7 bases, with 16 bases between the two germline ends. The CDR3 spans 14 residues.

This chain links TRBV28 with TRBJ2-7; D gene ambiguous. V was trimmed by 9 bases and J by 2 bases, leaving 11 bases between them. Germline V gives CDR1 MDHEN, CDR2 SYDVKM. The CDR3 is made up of 12 amino acids. In nucleotides, the CDR3 is TGTGCCAGTCAGACCCTCACCTACGAGCAGTACTTC. As protein: CASQTLTYEQYF.

This sequence joins TRBV27 and TRBJ2-4; 7 bases are a match to TRBD2. The V gene's germline CDR1 is MNHEY and CDR2 SMNVEV (reference sequence). V lost 5 bases, J lost 0 bases, and 13 bases stayed unmatched. This CDR3 is 18 amino acids long. The CDR3 coding sequence is TGTGCCAGCAGTCCCGGGACTATTGGAACCTTAGCCAAAAACATTCAGTACTTC. It encodes CASSPGTIGTLAKNIQYF.

V is TRBV2 and J is TRBJ2-1, with 12 nucleotides matching TRBD1. V lost 7 bases and J lost 7; bases outside the gene matches: 5. Looked up from germline, CDR1 is SNHLY and CDR2 is FYNNEI. This CDR3 has 14 residues. CDR3 coding DNA: TGTGCCAGCACAGGGACAGGGGGCTTAAATGAGCAGTTCTTC. It yields the protein CASTGTGGLNEQFF.

The gene calls are TRBV19 and TRBJ1-5; 8 bases agree with TRBD1. The CDR3 loop spans 16 amino acids. The V gene's germline CDR1 is LNHDA and CDR2 SQIVND (reference sequence). Losses at the gene ends were 5 bases for V and 3 bases for J; bases not matched to a gene: 9. The CDR3 protein is CASSLRDRLYNQPQHF. CDR3 coding DNA: TGTGCCAGTAGTCTCCGGGACAGGCTTTACAATCAGCCCCAGCATTTT.

V and J are TRBV5-4 and TRBJ2-2; 8 bases are shared with TRBD2. The CDR3 sequence is 15 residues long. J gave up 4 bases and V 0 bases, and 2 bases lay outside the gene matches. In germline, CDR1 is SGHNT, CDR2 YYREEE (reference sequence). The CDR3 is CASSLGSGATGELFF. CDR3 bases: TGTGCCAGCAGCTTGGGTAGCGGGGCCACCGGGGAGCTGTTTTTT.

The V call is TRBV30, the J call TRBJ1-5; D unresolved. V was clipped by 0 bases and J by 2 bases, with 11 bases between them. In germline, CDR1 is GTSNPN, CDR2 SVGIG (reference sequence). This CDR3 region has 15 residues. The CDR3 DNA follows: TGTGCCTGGAGTGTAAAGGGTCGGGGCAATCAGCCCCAGCATTTT. Amino acid sequence: CAWSVKGRGNQPQHF.